This entry features one T cell receptor (beta chain) sequence. The data originate from a study of PD-1 blockade in classical Hodgkin lymphoma. Time point described: cycle 4 day 1 (C4D1), after around six weeks of nivolumab. Patients all relapsed after autologous stem cell transplantation, and there was variation in brentuximab vedotin exposure. This table comes from immunoSEQ multiplex PCR, and its TCRdb copy is limited to in-frame clones, with some not included. The repertoire holds about 6,900 clones, around nine tenths seen once, with 40% to 50% in the top ten. Deletions cut 0 bases from V and 3 bases from J, with 9 bases between. Germline V gene sequence: CDR1 MRHNA, CDR2 SNTAGT. This CDR3 is built from 15 residues.

The starting material was peripheral blood mononuclear cells (PBMCs), obtained before the fourth cycle of nivolumab. This receptor was obtained from a human donor with classical Hodgkin lymphoma. The chain couples TRBV6-4 to TRBJ2-1; D remains unclear. The CDR3 spells CASSDSATDYNEQFF. The CDR3 DNA reads as TGTGCCAGCAGTGACTCAGCCACCGACTACAATGAGCAGTTCTTC.